This T cell receptor (beta chain) came from a study of T cells after posttransplantation cyclophosphamide. TCRdb keeps only in-frame clones here, not all; method: immunoSEQ multiplex PCR. The sample includes approximately 20,000 clones, approximately 92% of them seen just once. Sampled 1 year posttransplant, controls received myeloablative marrow transplants, methotrexate and a calcineurin inhibitor. Germline loops: CDR1 LNHDA, CDR2 SQIVND (reference sequence). This CDR3 has 18 residues. The V segment lost 6 bases and the J segment 0 bases; nucleotides outside the gene matches: 11. Note on this clone: What it recognizes is unknown.

Notes on the study in general: Donor CD8+ memory clones often dominated recipient blood repertoires at later times. Skin or GI-infiltrating T cells shared few TRB sequences with blood. Recipient CMV seropositivity and CMV reactivation strongly tracked TRB clonality.

The source material was PBMCs, sampled less than 400 days after allogeneic stem cell transplant with calcineurin inhibitor and methotrexate. The V and J genes are TRBV19 and TRBJ2-6; 7 bases fit TRBD2. The TCR was taken from a female patient younger than 45 who received an allogeneic stem cell transplant from an unrelated donor, was CMV-positive, and had acute and chronic GVHD. Some of the T cells may derive from the graft donor. DNA of the CDR3: TGTGCCAGTAGCCTGGGGGGGAGGGACCCCTCTGGGGCCAACGTCCTGACTTTC. Protein sequence: CASSLGGRDPSGANVLTF.